This paragraph reports one T cell receptor (beta chain). The antigen remains undetermined. These data come from a study of T-cell reconstitution after alpha-beta-depleted transplantation in children. The library targeted TCRbeta and was prepared with unique molecular identifiers. TCRdb recomputed calls from the PCR reads with MiXCR, one row per CDR3 protein. The sample holds hundreds of thousands of distinct CDR3 sequences, less than 15% seen once. General observations from the study: TCRbeta diversity was high at day 60 in some patients (a result of surviving recipient T cells and thymic progenitors). T cells produced anew were the main source of T-cell counts and diversity one year after transplant. Reports say that about two months after transplant, the alpha-beta T cells came out of several hundred graft clones that had expanded.

The CDR3 covers 10 residues. Trimming cost V 1 base and J 6 bases, with 4 bases left between them. Germline V gives CDR1 DFQATT, CDR2 SNEGSKA (reference sequence). The specimen comprised PBMCs, sampled before TCRalphabeta/CD19-depleted stem cell transplant. The sequence came from a girl under 10 years old with congenital amegakaryocytic thrombocytopenia, due to receive a stem cell transplant. The rearrangement joins TRBV20-1 to TRBJ2-7; D not certain. The CDR3: CSARATEQYF. CDR3 sequence (DNA): TGCAGTGCTAGAGCTACCGAGCAGTACTTC.